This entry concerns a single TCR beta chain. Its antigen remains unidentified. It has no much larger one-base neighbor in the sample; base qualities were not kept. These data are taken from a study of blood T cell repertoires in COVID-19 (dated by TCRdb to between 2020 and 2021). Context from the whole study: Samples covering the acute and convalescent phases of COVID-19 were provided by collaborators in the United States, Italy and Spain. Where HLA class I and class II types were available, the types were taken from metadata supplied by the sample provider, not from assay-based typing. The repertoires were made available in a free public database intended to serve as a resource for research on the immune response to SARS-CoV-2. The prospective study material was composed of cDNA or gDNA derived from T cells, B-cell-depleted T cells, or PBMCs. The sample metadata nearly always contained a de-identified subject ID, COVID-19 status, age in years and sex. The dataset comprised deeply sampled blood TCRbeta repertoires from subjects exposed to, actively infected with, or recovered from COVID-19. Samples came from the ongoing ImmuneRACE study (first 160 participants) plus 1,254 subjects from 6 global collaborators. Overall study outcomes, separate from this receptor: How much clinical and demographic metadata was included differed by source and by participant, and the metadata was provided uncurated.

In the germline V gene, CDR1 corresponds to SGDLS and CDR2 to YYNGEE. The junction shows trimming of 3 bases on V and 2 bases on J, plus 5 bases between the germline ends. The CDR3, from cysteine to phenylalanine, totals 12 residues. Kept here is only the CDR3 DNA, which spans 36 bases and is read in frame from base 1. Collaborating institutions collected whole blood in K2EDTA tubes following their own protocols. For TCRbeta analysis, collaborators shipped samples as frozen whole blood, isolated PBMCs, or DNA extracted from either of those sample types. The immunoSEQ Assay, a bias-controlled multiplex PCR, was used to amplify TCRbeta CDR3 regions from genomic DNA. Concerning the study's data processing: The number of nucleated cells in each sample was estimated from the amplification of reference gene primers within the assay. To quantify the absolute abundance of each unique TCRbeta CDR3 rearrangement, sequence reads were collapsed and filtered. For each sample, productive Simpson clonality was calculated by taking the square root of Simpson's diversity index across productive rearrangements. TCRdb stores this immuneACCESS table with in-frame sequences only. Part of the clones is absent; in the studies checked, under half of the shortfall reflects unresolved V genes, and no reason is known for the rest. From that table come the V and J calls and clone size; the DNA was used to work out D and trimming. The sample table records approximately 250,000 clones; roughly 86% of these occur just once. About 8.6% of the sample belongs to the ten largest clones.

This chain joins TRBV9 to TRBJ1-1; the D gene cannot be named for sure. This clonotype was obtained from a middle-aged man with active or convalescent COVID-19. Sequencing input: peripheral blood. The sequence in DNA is TGTGCCAGCAGCGCAGTCAACACTGAAGCTTTCTTT. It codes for CASSAVNTEAFF.